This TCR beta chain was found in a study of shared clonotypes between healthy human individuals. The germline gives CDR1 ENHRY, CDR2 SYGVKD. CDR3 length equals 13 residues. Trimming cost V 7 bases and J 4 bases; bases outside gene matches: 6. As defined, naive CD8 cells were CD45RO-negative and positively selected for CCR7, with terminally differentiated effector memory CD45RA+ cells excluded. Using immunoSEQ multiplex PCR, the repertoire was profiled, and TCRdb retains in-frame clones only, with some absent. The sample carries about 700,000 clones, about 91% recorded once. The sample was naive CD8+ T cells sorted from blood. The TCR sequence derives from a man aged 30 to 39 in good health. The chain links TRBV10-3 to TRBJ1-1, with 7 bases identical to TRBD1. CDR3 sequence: CAIKESGGTEAFF. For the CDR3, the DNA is TGTGCCATCAAAGAATCAGGGGGCACTGAAGCTTTCTTT.